What follows describes a single T cell receptor (beta chain). These data are taken from a study of shared clonotypes between healthy human individuals. Deep-level assay runs were performed. Here immunoSEQ multiplex PCR was the method, and the copy in TCRdb shows in-frame clones only, minus some. The sample carries about 520,000 clones, almost 80% recorded once. This TCR derives from a woman aged 40 to 50 in good health. Some clones in this sample may be carry-over from other donors' samples. The sequencing input was PBMCs.

This CDR3 is CASSPRTGGGEKLFF. The CDR3 DNA reads TGTGCCAGCAGCCCACGGACAGGGGGCGGTGAAAAACTGTTTTTT. The gene calls are TRBV7-9 and TRBJ1-4, with TRBD1 identical over 11 bases. Trimming at V came to 5 bases and at J to 7 bases, leaving 6 bases not matched to a gene. CDR3 size: 15 residues. Germline V gives CDR1 SEHNR, CDR2 FQNEAQ (reference sequence).